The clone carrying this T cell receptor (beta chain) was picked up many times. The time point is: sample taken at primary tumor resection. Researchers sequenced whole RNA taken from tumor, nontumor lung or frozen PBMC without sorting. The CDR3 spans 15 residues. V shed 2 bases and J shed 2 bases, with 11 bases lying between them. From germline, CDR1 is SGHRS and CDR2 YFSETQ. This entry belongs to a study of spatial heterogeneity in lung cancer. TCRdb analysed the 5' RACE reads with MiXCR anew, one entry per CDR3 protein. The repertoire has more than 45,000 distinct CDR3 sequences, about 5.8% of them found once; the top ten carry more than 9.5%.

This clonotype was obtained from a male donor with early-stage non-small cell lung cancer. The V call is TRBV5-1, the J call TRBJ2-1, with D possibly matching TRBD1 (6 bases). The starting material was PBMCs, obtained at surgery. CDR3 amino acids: CASSFTGLAYNEQFF. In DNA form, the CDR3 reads TGCGCCAGCAGCTTTACAGGGCTAGCCTACAATGAGCAGTTCTTC.